Sequencing of this T cell receptor beta chain was carried out in a study of blood T cell repertoires in COVID-19. Study processing details: Estimates of nucleated cell counts were drawn from the amplification of reference gene primers. Profiled with immunoSEQ multiplex PCR; TCRdb holds only in-frame clones, not every one. That table gives V, J and clone size, and the DNA gave D and trimming. The sample holds 70,000 or so clones, 60% to 80% seen once. The CDR3 runs to 15 residues. Germline lookup yields CDR1 LGHDT and CDR2 YNNKEL (reference sequence). Trimming removed 4 bases at V and 5 bases at J, with 17 bases between.

Sample: peripheral blood. This clonotype was sampled from a man aged 55 to 70 with acute or convalescent COVID-19. The rearrangement uses TRBV3-1 (or the pseudogene TRBV3-2) and TRBJ1-2; D possibly corresponds to TRBD1 (5 bases). This CDR3 is CASSPMVAGRYGYTF. The CDR3, as DNA: TGTGCCAGCAGCCCCATGGTAGCAGGGAGGTATGGCTACACCTTC.